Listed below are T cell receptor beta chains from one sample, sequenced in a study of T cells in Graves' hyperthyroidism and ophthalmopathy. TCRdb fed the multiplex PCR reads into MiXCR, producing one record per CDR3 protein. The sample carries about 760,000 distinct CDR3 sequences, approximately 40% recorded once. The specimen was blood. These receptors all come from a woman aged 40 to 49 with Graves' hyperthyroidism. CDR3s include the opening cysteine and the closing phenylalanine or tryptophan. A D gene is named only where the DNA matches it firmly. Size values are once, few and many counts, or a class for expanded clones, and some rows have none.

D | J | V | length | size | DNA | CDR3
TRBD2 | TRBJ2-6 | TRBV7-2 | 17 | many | TGTGCCAGCAGCTTACGGCCTAGCGGGGATGGGGCCAACGTCCTGACTTTC | CASSLRPSGDGANVLTF
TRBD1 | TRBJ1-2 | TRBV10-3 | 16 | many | TGTGCCATCAGTGACCTCGGGACAGGGGCTAACTATGGCTACACCTTC | CAISDLGTGANYGYTF
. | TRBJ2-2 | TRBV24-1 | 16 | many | TGTGCCACCAGTGATTTTCTTGAGGGCAACACCGGGGAGCTGTTTTTT | CATSDFLEGNTGELFF
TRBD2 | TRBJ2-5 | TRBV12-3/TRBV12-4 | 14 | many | TGTGCCAGCAGGTCAGCGGGGGGGCTAGAGACCCAGTACTTC | CASRSAGGLETQYF
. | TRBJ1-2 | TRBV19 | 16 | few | TGTGCCAGTAGTATTCGTGGGGCGCAATATGACTATGGCTACACCTTC | CASSIRGAQYDYGYTF
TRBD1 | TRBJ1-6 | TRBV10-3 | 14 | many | TGTGCCATCAGCTCGGACAGGACAAATTCACCCCTCCACTTT | CAISSDRTNSPLHF
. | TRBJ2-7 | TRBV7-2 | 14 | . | TGTGCCAGCAGCTACCGGGGACGGCCCCACGAGCAGTACTTC | CASSYRGRPHEQYF
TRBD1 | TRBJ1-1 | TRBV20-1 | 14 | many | TGCAGTGCTAGAGACAGGGGGCTCAACACTGAAGCTTTCTTT | CSARDRGLNTEAFF
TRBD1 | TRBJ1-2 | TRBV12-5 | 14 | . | TGTGCTAGTGGTTTGGAGAGAGGGGGCGAAGGCTACACCTTC | CASGLERGGEGYTF
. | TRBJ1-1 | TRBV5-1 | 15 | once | TGCGCCAGCAGCCCCTTCGCCCAGGGGAGCGCTGAAGCTTTCTTT | CASSPFAQGSAEAFF
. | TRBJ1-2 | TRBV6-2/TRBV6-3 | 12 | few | TGTGCCAGCACCGATGACTTCTATGGCTACACCTTC | CASTDDFYGYTF
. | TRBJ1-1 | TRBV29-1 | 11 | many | TGCAGCGTTCAGAGGAACACTGAAGCTTTCTTT | CSVQRNTEAFF
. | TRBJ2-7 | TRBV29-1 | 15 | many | TGCAGCGTTGAAGAAGCTAGGGAGAGTGCGGACGAGCAGTACTTC | CSVEEARESADEQYF
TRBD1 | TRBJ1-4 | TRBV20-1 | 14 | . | TGCAGTGCTGGAACACAGGGGAGGGGTGAAAAACTGTTTTTT | CSAGTQGRGEKLFF
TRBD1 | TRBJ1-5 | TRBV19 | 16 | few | TGTGCCAGTAGTAACCTAGACAGGGGGCTCAATCAGCCCCAGCATTTT | CASSNLDRGLNQPQHF
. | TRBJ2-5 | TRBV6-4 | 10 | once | TGTGCCAGCAGTGTTAGGGGTCACTACTTC | CASSVRGHYF
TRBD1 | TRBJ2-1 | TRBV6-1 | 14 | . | TGTGCCAGCAGCTCTTGGGACAGGGAAAATGAGCAGTTCTTC | CASSSWDRENEQFF
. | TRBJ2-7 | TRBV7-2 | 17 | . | TGTGCCAGCAGCCAGAGGGGAAAGGGAACACCCTCCTACGAGCAGTACTTC | CASSQRGKGTPSYEQYF
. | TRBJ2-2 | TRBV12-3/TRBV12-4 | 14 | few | TGTGCCAGCAGTTACTCGATAGGGGGCGGGGAGCTGTTTTTT | CASSYSIGGGELFF
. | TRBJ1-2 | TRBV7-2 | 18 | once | TGTGCCAGCAGCCCTCATACAGGGTCCCAGGGTTTAAACTATGGCTACACCTTC | CASSPHTGSQGLNYGYTF
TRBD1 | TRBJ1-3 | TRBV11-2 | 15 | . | TGTGCCAGCAGCTCCAGGGGGCTTTCTGGAAACACCATATATTTT | CASSSRGLSGNTIYF
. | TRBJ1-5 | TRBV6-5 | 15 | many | TGTGCCAGCAGCCCAGACGACAGTATTAATCAGCCCCAGCATTTT | CASSPDDSINQPQHF
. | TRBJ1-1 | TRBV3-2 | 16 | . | . | CASSQVAQGTVTEAFF
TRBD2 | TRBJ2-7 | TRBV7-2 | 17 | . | TGTGCCAGCAGCCGGACTAGCGGGAGGGCCCGTCGGGGCGAGCAGTACTTC | CASSRTSGRARRGEQYF
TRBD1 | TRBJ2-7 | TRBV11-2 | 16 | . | TGTGCCAGCAGGGGACAGACAGGGTATCGCTCCTACGAGCAGTACTTC | CASRGQTGYRSYEQYF
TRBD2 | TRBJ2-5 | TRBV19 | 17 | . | TGTGCCAGTAGTATTATAGGACTAGCGGTCCCGGAAGAGACCCAGTACTTC | CASSIIGLAVPEETQYF
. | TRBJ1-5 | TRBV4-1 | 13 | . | TGCGCCAGCAGCCAACCGACAGATCAGCCCCAGCATTTT | CASSQPTDQPQHF
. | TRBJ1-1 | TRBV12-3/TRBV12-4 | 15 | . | TGTGCCAGCAGTTTTCCCGGAGCCGTCGGCACTGGAGCTTTCTTT | CASSFPGAVGTGAFF
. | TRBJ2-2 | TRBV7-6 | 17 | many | TGTGCCAGCAGCTTAGCGGGCGGAAGCAGGGCCTACGGGGAGCTGTTTTTT | CASSLAGGSRAYGELFF
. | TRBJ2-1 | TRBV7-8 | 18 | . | TGTGCCAGCAGCTTAGCCAAGCTGTCTGGGTACTTAGAGGATGAGCAGTTCTTC | CASSLAKLSGYLEDEQFF
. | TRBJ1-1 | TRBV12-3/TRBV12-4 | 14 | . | TGTGCCAGCGCTCACAGGATCATGAACACTGAAGCTTCCTTT | CASAHRIMNTEASF
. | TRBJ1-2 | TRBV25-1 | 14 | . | TGTGCCAGCAGTGCTCCTGAGTCGAACTATGGCTACACCTTC | CASSAPESNYGYTF
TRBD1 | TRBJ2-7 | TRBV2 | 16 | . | TGTGCCAGCTCTACAGGGGGAAACCGCAACACCTACGAGCAGTACTTC | CASSTGGNRNTYEQYF
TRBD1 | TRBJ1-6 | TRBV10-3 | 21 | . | TGTGCCATCAGTGAGAAAGTGGACAGGGACGGGGACAGAGGCTCTAATTCACCCCTCCACTTT | CAISEKVDRDGDRGSNSPLHF
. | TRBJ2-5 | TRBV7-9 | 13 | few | TGTGCCAGCAGCCCAACCCTTAGGGAGACCCAGTACTTC | CASSPTLRETQYF
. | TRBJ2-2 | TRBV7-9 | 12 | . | TGTGCCAGCCGACCGGTTATGGGGGTCCTGTTTTTT | CASRPVMGVLFF
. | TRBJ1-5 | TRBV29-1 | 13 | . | TGCAGCGTGCTAGCGGGCCACTATCAGCCCCAGCATTTT | CSVLAGHYQPQHF
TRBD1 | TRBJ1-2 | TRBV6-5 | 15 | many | TGTGCCAGCAGGGGATTGGGACAGTCTTTCTATGGCTACACCTTC | CASRGLGQSFYGYTF
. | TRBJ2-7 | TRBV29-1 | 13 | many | TGCAGCGTTGAAGATCAGGGAACCTACGAGCAGTACTTC | CSVEDQGTYEQYF
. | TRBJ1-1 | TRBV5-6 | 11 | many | TGTGCCAGCAGCTTGGCTGGTAGTGCTTTCTTT | CASSLAGSAFF
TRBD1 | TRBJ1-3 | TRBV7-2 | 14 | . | TGTGCCAGCATCAGGACAGGGGTCGGAAACACCATATATTTT | CASIRTGVGNTIYF
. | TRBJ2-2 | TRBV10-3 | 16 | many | TGTGCCATCAGTGGGACAGCGAACACCCGCACCGGGGAGCTGTTTTTT | CAISGTANTRTGELFF
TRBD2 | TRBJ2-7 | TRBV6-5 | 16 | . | TGTGCCAGCAGTTACCCGACGGGGGGTCTTCCCTACGAGCAGTACTTC | CASSYPTGGLPYEQYF
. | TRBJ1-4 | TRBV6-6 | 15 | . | TGTGCCAGCAGTCGCACCTTGGCAGGGGTGAAAAAACTGTTTTTT | CASSRTLAGVKKLFF
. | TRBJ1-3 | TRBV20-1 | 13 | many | TGCAGTGCTAGTGGTGTGGATGGAAACACCATATATTTT | CSASGVDGNTIYF
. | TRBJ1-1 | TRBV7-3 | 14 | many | TGTGCCAGCAGCCCACTGGGGGGGAGGACTGAAGCTTTCTTT | CASSPLGGRTEAFF
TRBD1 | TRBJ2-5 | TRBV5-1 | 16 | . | TGCGCCAGCAGCCTAGACAGCGGAGTACAGGGGGAGACCCAGTACTTC | CASSLDSGVQGETQYF
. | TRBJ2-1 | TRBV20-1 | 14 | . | TGCAGTGCTAGAGCCAGCACGTCCTACAATGAGCAGTTCTTC | CSARASTSYNEQFF
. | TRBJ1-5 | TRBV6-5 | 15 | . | TGTGCCAGCAGTTACTCAGAGGTTGGTAATCAGCCCCAGCATTTT | CASSYSEVGNQPQHF
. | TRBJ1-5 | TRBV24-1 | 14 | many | TGTGCCACCGGGGGTGCCGGACACAATCAGCCCCAGCATTTT | CATGGAGHNQPQHF
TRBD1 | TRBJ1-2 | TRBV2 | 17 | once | TGTGCCAGCAGTTCCGGGACAGGGGGCCAGGGTAACTATGGCTACACCTTC | CASSSGTGGQGNYGYTF
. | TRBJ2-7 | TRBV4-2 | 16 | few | TGTGCCAGCAGCCCTACAACGGCCGGGGCGGCATACGAGCAGTACTTC | CASSPTTAGAAYEQYF
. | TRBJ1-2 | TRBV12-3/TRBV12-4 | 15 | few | TGTGCCAGCAGTTTGAGGCCGACCGGGAACTATGGCTACACCTTC | CASSLRPTGNYGYTF
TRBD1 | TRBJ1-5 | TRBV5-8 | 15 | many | TGTGCCAGCAGCTTACAGGGGATGAGCAATCAGCCCCAGCATTTT | CASSLQGMSNQPQHF
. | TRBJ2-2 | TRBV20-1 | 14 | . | TGCAGTGCTAGAGCACAGGAAGGGGTCGGGGAGCTGTTTTTT | CSARAQEGVGELFF
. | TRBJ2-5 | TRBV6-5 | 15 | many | TGTGCCAGCAGTTACTCGTTAGGACAGCAAGAGACCCAGTACTTC | CASSYSLGQQETQYF
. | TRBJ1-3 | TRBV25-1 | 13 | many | TGTGCCAGCAGTGTGGCGGCTGGAAACACCATATATTTT | CASSVAAGNTIYF